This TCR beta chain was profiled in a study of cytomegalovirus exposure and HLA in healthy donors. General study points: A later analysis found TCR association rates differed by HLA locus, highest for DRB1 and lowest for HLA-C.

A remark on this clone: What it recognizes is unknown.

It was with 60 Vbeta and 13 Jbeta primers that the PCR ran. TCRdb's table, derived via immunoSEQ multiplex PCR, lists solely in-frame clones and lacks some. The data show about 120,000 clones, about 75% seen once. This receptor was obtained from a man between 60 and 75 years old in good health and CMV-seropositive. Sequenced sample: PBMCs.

CDR3 amino acids: CASSRRLTGGTEAFF. CDR3 nucleotide sequence: TGTGCCAGCAGCCGAAGATTGACAGGCGGAACTGAAGCTTTCTTT. This sequence joins TRBV7-2 and TRBJ1-1; D might be TRBD1 (6 bases). Between the trimmed V and J ends, which lost 5 bases and 5 bases, there was a span of 18 bases. CDR1 and CDR2 (germline): SGHTA, FQGNSA. The CDR3 covers 15 residues.